This T cell receptor beta chain was documented in a study of cytomegalovirus exposure and HLA in healthy donors. Study-wide results and caveats: There were a few CMV-associated chains whose specificity for CMV antigens was confirmed in vitro. Diagnosis of cytomegalovirus status made by the classifier reportedly showed high specificity and sensitivity. Later analysis suggested links between common viral pathogens and several top significant clusters.

60 Vbeta and 13 Jbeta primers were used in PCR. The method was immunoSEQ multiplex PCR; TCRdb's version includes in-frame clones alone and lacks a portion of them. The sample has under 90,000 clones; 60% to 70% are singletons. At the time of sampling, donors were nominally healthy, though unrecorded immune exposures were likely. V dropped 1 base and J dropped 0 bases, with 6 bases sitting between them. The CDR3 is made up of 14 amino acids. Germline lookup yields CDR1 SGHTA and CDR2 FQGNSA. In regard to this clone: Its antigen is currently unknown.

The sequence derives from a man between 35 and 55 years old in good health and CMV-seropositive. The chain recombines TRBV7-2 with TRBJ2-5; D is possibly TRBD2 (6 bases). Sequences were obtained from PBMCs. The CDR3 loop is CASSLGDYQETQYF. The DNA for the CDR3 is TGTGCCAGCAGCTTAGGGGACTACCAAGAGACCCAGTACTTC.